Presented here are 8 T cell receptor beta chains from one specimen sequenced in a study of identical twins. MiXCR was run by TCRdb on the 5' RACE reads, yielding one entry per CDR3 protein. The data hold just under 550,000 distinct CDR3 sequences, with over 12% observed a single time. Another study also made use of these data, one on yellow fever vaccine responses in identical twins.

Specimen: CD4+ T cells sorted from blood. The receptors were gathered from a young woman in good health.

This clonotype was seen only a few times. V gene TRBV14 combines with J gene TRBJ2-1; 10 bases map to TRBD2. CDR1 and CDR2 (germline): SGHDN, FVKESK. V shed 3 bases, J shed 8 bases, and the junction held 10 bases outside the gene matches. The CDR3 has 16 residues. The DNA for the CDR3 is TGTGCCAGCAGCCAGGGGGGACTAGCGCCCGGGGATGAGCAGTTCTTC. Encoded protein: CASSQGGLAPGDEQFF.

V and J are TRBV3-1 and TRBJ2-7; 7 bases are a match to TRBD2. Trimming cost V 1 base and J 6 bases; bases outside gene matches: 6. The CDR3 length is 14 residues. In germline, CDR1 is LGHDT, CDR2 YNNKEL (reference sequence). In DNA form, the CDR3 reads TGTGCCAGCAGCCAAGGAAGACTAGCTTCCGAGCAGTACTTC. Translating it yields CASSQGRLASEQYF.

This chain links TRBV12-5 with TRBJ1-1; 8 nucleotides match TRBD1. In germline, CDR1 is LGHNT, CDR2 FRNRAP. Unmatched junction bases numbered 6, after V lost 6 bases and J lost 6 bases. This CDR3 spans 13 amino acids. CDR3 coding DNA: TGTGCTAGTGGCCAGACAGGGGACCCTGAAGCTTTCTTT. Protein sequence: CASGQTGDPEAFF.

The table lists this clonotype with a few counts. The chain couples TRBV2 to TRBJ1-5; tentatively, D is TRBD1 (5 bases). The V gene lost 6 bases and the J gene lost 3 bases, with 12 bases spanning the gap. The CDR3 totals 14 residues. Germline-derived CDR1 and CDR2 are SNHLY and FYNNEI. The CDR3: CASRKSGSNQPQHF. DNA of the CDR3: TGTGCCAGCAGGAAATCAGGGTCCAATCAGCCCCAGCATTTT.

There are a few counts of this clonotype. The CDR3 nucleotides read TGCAGTGCCGACAGTATAGCCAAAAACATTCAGTACTTC. Protein product: CSADSIAKNIQYF. The chain couples TRBV20-1 to TRBJ2-4; tentative D call: TRBD1 (5 bases). The germline CDR1 and CDR2 sequences are DFQATT and SNEGSKA (reference sequence). The CDR3 length is 13 residues. With 6 bases removed from V and 0 bases from J, the gap between germline ends came to 9 bases.

The V gene is TRBV29-1, the J gene TRBJ1-2; possible D gene TRBD1, 6 bases. The germline V gene encodes CDR1 SQVTM and CDR2 ANQGSEA. Deletions cut 8 bases from V and 1 base from J, with 11 bases between. The CDR3 totals 12 residues. In nucleotides, the CDR3 is TGCAGCTCGAGGGGGGATAACTATGGCTACACCTTC. It translates to CSSRGDNYGYTF.

The V call is TRBV7-9, the J call TRBJ2-1; TRBD2 aligns across 8 bases. This CDR3 is built from 17 residues. Unmatched junction bases numbered 12, after V lost 1 base and J lost 7 bases. Per the germline V gene, CDR1 is SEHNR and CDR2 is FQNEAQ (reference sequence). The CDR3 region has the DNA TGTGCCAGCAGCTTAGGAGCCGGGGGGGCTCGTTATAATGAGCAGTTCTTC. It codes for CASSLGAGGARYNEQFF.

This clonotype has a handful of counts. The chain uses TRBV18 and TRBJ1-6; no clear D gene. The length of the CDR3 is 16 residues. Germline V gene data show CDR1 as KGHSH and CDR2 as LQKENI. V lost 3 bases and J 3 bases, leaving 12 bases between the germline ends. CDR3 sequence reads: CASSPAGRDYNSPLHF. The CDR3 coding sequence is TGTGCCAGCTCACCGGCAGGCAGAGACTATAATTCACCCCTCCACTTT.